This is a list of T cell receptor beta chains from one sample in a study of Tregs in tolerant kidney transplant recipients. The repertoire was sequenced with immunoSEQ multiplex PCR; TCRdb's copy has only in-frame clones and lacks some. The table includes 110,000 or so clones, roughly 90% detected once. Sequencing was performed on CD4+ T cells from blood, taken before the transplant. The receptors derive from a human donor who received a combined kidney and bone marrow transplant. Each CDR3 is given with its conserved first and last residue. A D gene is named only where the DNA matches it firmly. Some rows have no size entry. The others give once, few or many, or a class for an expanded clone.

TRBD1,TRBV6-1,TRBJ1-1,-,CASSEQGAANTEAFF,TGTGCCAGCAGTGAACAGGGGGCGGCGAACACTGAAGCTTTCTTT
-,TRBV2,TRBJ2-2,-,CASGPGVVAGELFF,TGTGCCAGCGGGCCGGGGGTGGTTGCCGGGGAGCTGTTTTTT
-,TRBV7-9,TRBJ2-7,-,CASSLREFYEQYF,TGTGCCAGCAGCTTGCGAGAGTTCTACGAGCAGTACTTC
-,TRBV5-1,TRBJ1-4,-,CASSMGATNEKLFF,TGCGCCAGCAGTATGGGAGCAACTAATGAAAAACTGTTTTTT
-,TRBV7-2,TRBJ2-3,-,CASSLAAGGPFTDTQYF,TGTGCCAGCAGCTTAGCGGCCGGGGGGCCTTTCACAGATACGCAGTATTTT
TRBD1,TRBV5-8,TRBJ1-4,-,CASSLDRAAGKLFF,TGTGCCAGCAGCTTAGACAGGGCGGCGGGAAAACTGTTTTTT
-,TRBV11-2,TRBJ2-5,-,CASSLVDRGSETQYF,TGTGCCAGCAGCTTAGTTGATCGAGGTTCGGAGACCCAGTACTTC
-,TRBV5-1,TRBJ1-3,-,CASSGNSGNTIYF,TGCGCCAGCTCCGGGAACTCTGGAAACACCATATATTTT
-,TRBV7-6,TRBJ2-7,-,CASSRESRYGPYEQYF,TGTGCCAGCAGCAGGGAGAGCCGTTACGGACCCTACGAGCAGTACTTC
-,TRBV25-1,TRBJ2-5,-,CASSPTNQETQYF,TGTGCCAGCAGTCCCACAAACCAAGAGACCCAGTACTTC
-,TRBV1,TRBJ1-1,-,CTSSQESRGGEAEAFF,TGCACCAGCAGCCAAGAAAGTAGGGGAGGAGAAGCTGAAGCTTTCTTT
-,TRBV7-2,TRBJ1-2,-,CASSSDMGYTF,TGTGCCAGCAGCTCGGACATGGGCTACACCTTC
TRBD2,TRBV27,TRBJ2-5,once,CASSWGGGTQYF,TGTGCCAGCAGTTGGGGGGGAGGGACCCAGTACTTC
TRBD1,TRBV7-9,TRBJ2-7,-,CASSLGQGATYEQYF,TGTGCCAGCAGCTTGGGACAGGGGGCGACCTACGAGCAGTACTTC
-,TRBV11-3,TRBJ2-2,-,CASNSGTTTGELFF,TGTGCCAGCAACTCCGGGACAACGACCGGGGAGCTGTTTTTT
TRBD1,TRBV5-1,TRBJ1-2,-,CASSPSRDRFDSYGYTF,TGCGCCAGCAGCCCGTCCCGGGACAGGTTTGATAGCTATGGCTACACCTTC
TRBD1,TRBV4-1,TRBJ2-5,-,CASSRPGQGETQYF,TGCGCCAGCAGCCGACCGGGACAGGGAGAGACCCAGTACTTC
-,TRBV7-2,TRBJ1-2,-,CASSLERRMNYGYTF,TGTGCCAGCAGCCTCGAGCGGAGGATGAACTATGGCTACACCTTC
-,TRBV18,TRBJ1-1,-,CASSPGVGLSTEAFF,TGTGCCAGCTCACCAGGAGTGGGGCTGAGCACTGAAGCTTTCTTT
TRBD1,TRBV27,TRBJ2-7,-,CASSPGTGGYEQYF,TGTGCCAGCAGTCCCGGGACAGGGGGATACGAGCAGTACTTC
TRBD1,TRBV27,TRBJ1-2,-,CASSPSGQTSGYTF,TGTGCCAGCAGTCCATCGGGACAGACCTCAGGCTACACCTTC
-,TRBV19,TRBJ1-2,once,CASSIEAGINYGYTF,TGTGCCAGTAGTATAGAGGCCGGGATCAACTATGGCTACACCTTC